Listed here are 9 T cell receptor beta chains from one sample, sequenced in a study of response to subunit inactivated influenza vaccine. TCRdb passed the RT-PCR reads through MiXCR, listing each CDR3 protein once. The table includes fewer than 400,000 distinct CDR3 sequences, around a fifth detected once. The material was PBMCs from blood, obtained about 20 months after vaccination. The source is a man between 45 and 75 years old who received an inactivated influenza vaccine.

V is TRBV5-6 and J is TRBJ1-1, with a tentative D call TRBD1 (5 bases). The CDR3 covers 15 residues. The ends were cut back, 4 bases at V and 1 base at J, with 14 bases in the middle. Germline lookup yields CDR1 SGHDT and CDR2 YYEEEE. The chain's CDR3 is CASSRTWGGNTEAFF. The CDR3 bases are TGTGCCAGCAGCCGGACCTGGGGCGGGAACACTGAAGCTTTCTTT.

The CDR3 sequence is CASSLVPRGTGELFF. The CDR3 nucleotides are TGTGCCAGCAGCTTAGTCCCTAGAGGGACCGGGGAGCTGTTTTTT. The rearrangement links TRBV11-2 to TRBJ2-2; possible D gene TRBD2, 5 bases. The CDR3 covers 15 residues. Trimming shortened V by 1 base and J by 5 bases, and 11 bases separated the two germline ends. Germline V gives CDR1 SGHAT, CDR2 FQNNGV.

V gene TRBV27 combines with J gene TRBJ2-3, with 10 bases identical to TRBD1. Per germline, CDR1 MNHEY and CDR2 SMNVEV (reference sequence). This CDR3 is 16 amino acids long. V was clipped by 5 bases and J by 0 bases; unmatched bases: 5. CDR3 nucleotides: TGTGCCAGCAGTCCCGGGACAGGGGCTAGCACAGATACGCAGTATTTT. Its translation is CASSPGTGASTDTQYF.

This clonotype has just a few counts. The DNA for the CDR3 is TGCGCCAGCAGCTTGGCAGGGGGCAACTCTGGAAACACCATATATTTT. It yields the protein CASSLAGGNSGNTIYF. The rearrangement links TRBV5-1 to TRBJ1-3, with TRBD1 identical over 8 bases. This CDR3 spans 16 amino acids. Germline lookup yields CDR1 SGHRS and CDR2 YFSETQ. With 0 bases clipped from V and 0 bases from J, the junction kept 2 bases outside the gene matches.

Comments on this clonotype: The junction differs from germline at one of its ends, possibly a read error. The rearrangement joins TRBV7-2 to TRBJ1-4, with 7 positions matching TRBD1. Germline CDR1 and CDR2: SGHTA and FQGNSA. The CDR3 has 15 residues. CDR3 in DNA: TGTGCCAGCAGTTCGACAGGGTTCCGGAGTGAAAAACCGTTTTTT. Protein: CASSSTGFRSEKPFF.

This clonotype has more than one count but fewer than ten. The chain couples TRBV12-3 or TRBV12-4 to TRBJ1-5; 7 positions agree with TRBD1. With 6 bases clipped from V and 4 bases from J, the junction kept 6 bases outside the gene matches. The CDR3 runs 14 residues. As DNA, the CDR3 is TGTGCCAGCAGCCAGGGGGAAGGAAATCAGCCCCAGCATTTT. It encodes CASSQGEGNQPQHF.

The rearrangement uses TRBV11-2 and TRBJ2-7, with D possibly matching TRBD2 (5 bases). This CDR3 spans 14 amino acids. Germline CDR1 and CDR2: SGHAT and FQNNGV. V dropped 2 bases and J dropped 3 bases, with 11 bases sitting between them. The CDR3 DNA follows: TGTGCCAGCAGCTTATGGTCCGGGGTCTACGAGCAGTACTTC. This codes for CASSLWSGVYEQYF. The full variable domain, rest sourced from reference TRBV11-2 and TRBJ2-7, is EAGVAQSPRYKIIEKRQSVAFWCNPISGHATLYWYQQILGQGPKLLIQFQNNGVVDDSQLPKDRFSAERLKGVDSTLKIQPAKLEDSAVYLCASSLWSGVYEQYFGPGTRLTVT.

This clonotype has a handful of counts. The chain links TRBV12-3 or TRBV12-4 to TRBJ2-7; D uncertain. This CDR3 comprises 13 residues. The V end lost 5 bases, the J end lost 3 bases, and 11 bases lay between the germline ends. The DNA of the CDR3 is TGTGCCAGCAGTCGGGCAGGCAGCTACGAGCAGTACTTC. This gives the protein CASSRAGSYEQYF.

This clonotype occurred a few times. The chain joins TRBV6-5 to TRBJ1-2; D perhaps matches TRBD1 (6 bases). The germline gives CDR1 MNHEY, CDR2 SVGAGI. Trimming pared 0 bases from V and 3 bases from J, leaving 11 bases between. The CDR3 covers 15 residues. The CDR3, as DNA: TGTGCCAGCAGTTACTCAGGGGGTCTCGACTATGGCTACACCTTC. Protein product: CASSYSGGLDYGYTF.